These 4 T cell receptor beta chains were all obtained from the same sample, sequenced in a study of T-cell reconstitution after alpha-beta-depleted transplantation in children. Unique molecular identifiers were built into the TCRbeta library. TCRdb fed the PCR reads into MiXCR, producing one record per CDR3 protein. The sample consists of around 600,000 distinct CDR3 sequences, around 17% of them appearing once. The specimen was PBMCs from the stem cell graft donor, collected from the stem cell graft. The origin of the receptors is a human donor who donated a stem cell graft to a child with acute myeloid leukemia.

This clonotype was seen a few times. V is TRBV7-9 and J is TRBJ2-7, with D possibly matching TRBD1 (5 bases). V lost 10 bases and J 2 bases, leaving 9 bases between the germline ends. This CDR3 is 11 amino acids long. CDR1 SEHNR and CDR2 FQNEAQ come from the germline V gene (reference sequence). The CDR3 DNA is TGTGCCACAGGGTTTGCCTACGAGCAGTACTTC. Translating gives CATGFAYEQYF.

This clonotype was seen a few times. The chain carries TRBV28 and TRBJ1-3; D gene unclear. The germline V and J ends were trimmed by 2 bases and 0 bases, with 8 bases remaining between them. The CDR3 contains 15 residues. CDR1 is MDHEN, CDR2 SYDVKM, per germline. CDR3 nucleotides: TGTGCCAGCAGTTTACTCCCCAGCTCTGGAAACACCATATATTTT. It yields the protein CASSLLPSSGNTIYF.

In this sample, this clonotype turned up a few times. The rearrangement links TRBV15 to TRBJ1-4; D perhaps matches TRBD1 (5 bases). V lost 6 bases, J lost 8 bases, and 19 bases lay in between. CDR3 length: 15 residues. CDR1 and CDR2 from the germline V gene are LNHNV and YYDKDF (reference sequence). The CDR3 reads CATSFRDDQWEKLFF. CDR3 bases: TGTGCCACCAGTTTCCGGGACGACCAGTGGGAAAAACTGTTTTTT.

The rearrangement joins TRBV18 to TRBJ2-5; D may be TRBD1 (7 bases). CDR1 and CDR2 (germline): KGHSH, LQKENI. The V gene lost 6 bases and the J gene lost 2 bases, with 10 bases spanning the gap. This CDR3 is built from 13 residues. The CDR3: CASSGGQQETQYF. CDR3 coding DNA: TGTGCCAGCTCGGGGGGACAGCAAGAGACCCAGTACTTC.